This entry lists 2 T cell receptor beta chains sequenced from one sample in a study of prognosis after radiotherapy for stage I lung cancer. The authors amplified TCR beta CDR3 from genomic DNA using two-round multiplex PCR. Specific primers for each TRBV and TRBJ gene were what first-round PCR used. TCRdb reprocessed the multiplex PCR reads with MiXCR, giving one entry per CDR3 protein. The sample contains about 35,000 distinct CDR3 sequences, nearly 35% of which appear only once. The source material was PBMCs, sampled before or after stereotactic body radiation therapy (not recorded which). The receptors derive from a donor over 45 with non-small cell lung cancer.

The sample holds many counts of this clonotype. J is TRBJ2-1 and V is TRBV28; D is unresolved. The CDR3 loop spans 13 amino acids. Trimming stripped 7 bases from V and 1 base from J, with 8 bases between. Germline V gene lookup returns CDR1 MDHEN and CDR2 SYDVKM. The CDR3 spells CASTSTSYNEQFF. The CDR3 DNA sequence: TGTGCCAGCACAAGCACATCCTACAATGAGCAGTTCTTC.

The table lists this clonotype with many counts. J is TRBJ1-5 and V is TRBV19; D gene unclear. Germline-derived CDR1 and CDR2 are LNHDA and SQIVND (reference sequence). The ends were cut back, 5 bases at V and 5 bases at J, with 10 bases in the middle. This CDR3 region has 13 residues. The CDR3 nucleotides read TGTGCCAGTAGTGACGCAGGTGATCAGCCCCAGCATTTT. This sequence encodes CASSDAGDQPQHF.